The present T cell receptor beta chain was sequenced within a study of blood T cell repertoires in COVID-19 (TCRdb year 2020). Looking at the study overall: Collaborator samples came from the United States, Italy and Spain and covered acute and convalescent phases of COVID-19. Where HLA class I and class II types were available, the types were taken from metadata supplied by the sample provider, not from assay-based typing. Samples came from the ongoing ImmuneRACE study (first 160 participants) plus 1,254 subjects from 6 global collaborators. A freely available public database, intended as a resource for researchers studying the immune response to SARS-CoV-2, is where the repertoires were released. Subjects who had been exposed to COVID-19, were actively infected with it, or had recovered from it provided the deeply sampled blood TCRbeta repertoires that made up the dataset. Sample metadata almost always included a de-identified subject ID, COVID-19 status, age in years and sex. The prospective study material was composed of cDNA or gDNA derived from T cells, B-cell-depleted T cells, or PBMCs. Findings and caveats that apply to the study as a whole: Clinical and demographic metadata were provided uncurated, with the amount varying by source and participant.

About this clone itself: Its recognized antigen is unknown. No much larger clonotype is one base removed from it; base qualities were not supplied.

TCRbeta CDR3 regions were amplified from genomic DNA by means of the immunoSEQ Assay, a bias-controlled multiplex PCR. The study's processing was this. Within the assay, amplification of reference gene primers was used to estimate how many nucleated cells each sample contained. To quantify the absolute abundance of each unique TCRbeta CDR3 rearrangement, sequence reads were collapsed and filtered. For each sample, productive Simpson clonality was calculated as the square root of Simpson's diversity index over productive rearrangements. TCRdb's version of the immuneACCESS table is confined to in-frame rearrangements and falls short of the full clone set. An unresolved V gene accounts for under half of the shortfall where checked; the remainder is of unknown origin. The V and J calls and clone size are taken from that table; D and trimming were inferred from the DNA. Here the sample has 200,000 to 250,000 clones; about 79% occur a single time. The top ten hold around 1.5% of the sample.

A second Seattle source provided samples from volunteer blood donors who had recovered from COVID-19. Collaborating institutions collected whole blood in K2EDTA tubes following their own protocols. For TCRbeta analysis, collaborator samples were shipped as frozen whole blood, as isolated PBMCs, or as DNA extracted from either sample type. The CDR3 contains 15 residues, cysteine and phenylalanine counted. Only CDR3 DNA remains: 45 bases, in frame from the first base. V is cut back by 7 bases and J by 6 bases, with 10 bases in the junction unmatched. In the germline V gene, CDR1 corresponds to SGHRS and CDR2 to YFSETQ.

Specimen: peripheral blood. The sequence was collected from a woman in her thirties or forties who had recovered from COVID-19. The chain joins TRBV5-1 to TRBJ2-2; a stretch of 9 junction bases matches TRBD1. The bases are TGCGCCAGCGCTCCGGGACAGGGTACGGCCGGGGAGCTGTTTTTT. It specifies CASAPGQGTAGELFF.